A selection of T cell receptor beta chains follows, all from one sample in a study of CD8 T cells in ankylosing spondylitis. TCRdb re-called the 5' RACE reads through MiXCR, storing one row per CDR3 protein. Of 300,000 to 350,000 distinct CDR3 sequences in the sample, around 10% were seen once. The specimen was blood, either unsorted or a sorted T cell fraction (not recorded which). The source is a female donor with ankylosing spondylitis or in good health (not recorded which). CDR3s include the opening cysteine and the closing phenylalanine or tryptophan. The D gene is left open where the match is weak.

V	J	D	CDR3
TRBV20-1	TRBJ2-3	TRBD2	CSLGLAGRSVTQYF
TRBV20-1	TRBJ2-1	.	CSAPEGGPAYNEQFF
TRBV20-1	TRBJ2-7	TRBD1	CSARKGRGPDEQYF
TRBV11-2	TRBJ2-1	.	CASSSPGTSYNEQFF
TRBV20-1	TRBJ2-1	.	CSAPVGDEQFF
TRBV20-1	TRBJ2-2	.	CSALEYTGELFF
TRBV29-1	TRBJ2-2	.	CSVVGGNTGELFF
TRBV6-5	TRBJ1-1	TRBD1	CASSSPGQGTEAFF
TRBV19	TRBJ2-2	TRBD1	CASSIPQGANTGELFF
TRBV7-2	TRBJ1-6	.	CASSFSDSNSPLHF
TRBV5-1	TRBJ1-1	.	CASSRQGLLNTEAFF
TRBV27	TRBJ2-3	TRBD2	CASSDTSGGYTDTQYF
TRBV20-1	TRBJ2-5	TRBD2	CCATDSALAGGPVQETQYF
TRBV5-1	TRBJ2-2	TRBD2	CASSRLAGGAGELFF
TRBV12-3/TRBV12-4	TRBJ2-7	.	CASSTGGISYEQYF
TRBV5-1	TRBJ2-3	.	CASRMQGVDTQYF
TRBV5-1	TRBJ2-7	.	CASSMTDSYEQYF
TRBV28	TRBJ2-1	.	CAIRGRSRSYNEQFF
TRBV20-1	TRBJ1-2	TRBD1	CSARAQGLYGYTF
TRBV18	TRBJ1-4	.	CASSPRQVRNEKLFF
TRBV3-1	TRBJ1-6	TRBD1	CASSPRQGPSPLHF
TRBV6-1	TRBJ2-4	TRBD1	CASRDRGENIQYF
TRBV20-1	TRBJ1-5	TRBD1	CCARDLGTGAYSNQPQHF
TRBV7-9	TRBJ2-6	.	CASKDNLNSGANVLTF
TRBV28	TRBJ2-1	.	CASSSTTLSPKGGNEQFF
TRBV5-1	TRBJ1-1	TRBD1	CASRSRQGSEAFF
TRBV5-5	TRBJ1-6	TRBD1	CASSIGLDRGNSPLHF
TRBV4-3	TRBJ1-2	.	CASSQDSGPNYGYTF
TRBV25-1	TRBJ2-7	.	CASNAGARYEQYF
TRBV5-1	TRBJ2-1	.	CASSPTGGAYEQFF
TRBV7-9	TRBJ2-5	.	CASSLGLSQETQYF
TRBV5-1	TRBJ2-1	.	CASSAKTRYNEQFF
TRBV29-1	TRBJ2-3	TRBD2	CSAAGLAGGSTDTQYF
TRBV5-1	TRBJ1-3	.	CASSLGVLESGNTIYF
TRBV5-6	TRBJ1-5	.	CASSRTGRGTQPQHF
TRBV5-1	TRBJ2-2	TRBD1	CASSFDRAGGGELFF
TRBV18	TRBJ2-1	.	CASSPERNEQFF
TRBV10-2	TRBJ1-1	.	CAWDNTEAFF
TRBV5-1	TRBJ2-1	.	CASSLARTVNEQFF
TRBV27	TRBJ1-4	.	CASSQRGATNEKLFF
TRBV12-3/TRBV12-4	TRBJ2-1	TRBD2	CASSPIRTSDEQFF
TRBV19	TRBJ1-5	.	CASSIGSDQPQHF
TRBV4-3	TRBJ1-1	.	CASSQDPGHSNTEAFF
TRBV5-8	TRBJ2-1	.	CASSRTGTLSYNEQFF
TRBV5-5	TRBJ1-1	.	CASTLDWGRTEAFF
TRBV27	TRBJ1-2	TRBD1	CASSGTANGYTF
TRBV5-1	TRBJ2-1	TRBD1	CASSLEGGRYNEQFF
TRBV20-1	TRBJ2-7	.	CSGKGDGGEQYF